A selection of T cell receptor beta chains follows, all from one sample in a study of blood T cell dynamics during melanoma immunotherapy. This table comes from immunoSEQ multiplex PCR, and its TCRdb copy is limited to in-frame clones, with some not included. The data hold 15,000 or so clones, with about 94% observed a single time. Sequenced here: effector memory CD8+ T cells from blood, sampled from a patient treated with checkpoint blockade. The receptors originated from a human donor with melanoma. Both conserved end residues are part of each CDR3. A D gene is named only where the DNA matches it firmly.

V	J	D	CDR3	DNA
TRBV5-4	TRBJ2-7	TRBD2	CASSLPSGRDYEQYF	TGTGCCAGCAGCTTGCCGAGCGGGAGGGACTACGAGCAGTACTTC
TRBV12-2	TRBJ2-3	NA	CASRARPPPSRLRSQSDTQYF	TGTGCAAGTCGCGCCCGACCCCCCCCTAGCAGGTTACGTTCGCAGTCAGATACGCAGTATTTT
TRBV29-1	TRBJ2-7	TRBD1	CSVADRGPYEQYF	TGCAGCGTGGCAGACAGGGGGCCCTACGAGCAGTACTTC
TRBV18	TRBJ2-2	NA	CASSPPGGPDGTGELFF	TGTGCCAGCTCACCCCCCGGGGGGCCGGATGGGACCGGGGAGCTGTTTTTT
TRBV13	TRBJ2-7	NA	CASSSRDETYEQYF	TGTGCCAGCAGCTCCCGGGACGAGACCTACGAGCAGTACTTC
TRBV6-1	TRBJ2-3	TRBD2	CASSPKAGAPDTQYF	TGTGCCAGCAGCCCTAAAGCGGGAGCCCCAGATACGCAGTATTTT
TRBV7-3	TRBJ2-1	TRBD2	CASSFSLSGRRYNEQFF	TGTGCCAGCAGCTTCTCCCTTAGCGGGAGACGCTACAATGAGCAGTTCTTC
TRBV27	TRBJ2-1	NA	CASSPGGGPSYNEQFF	TGTGCCAGCAGTCCCGGCGGCGGGCCTTCCTACAATGAGCAGTTCTTC
TRBV9	TRBJ2-2	TRBD2	CASSLSGRATGELFF	TGTGCCAGCAGCCTGAGCGGGAGGGCCACCGGGGAGCTGTTTTTT
TRBV27	TRBJ2-7	NA	CASSLIGPPYEQYF	TGTGCCAGCAGTCTCATCGGACCTCCTTACGAGCAGTACTTC
TRBV2	TRBJ2-2	NA	CASTKKEAGELFF	TGTGCCAGCACCAAAAAAGAGGCCGGGGAGCTGTTTTTT
TRBV13	TRBJ2-3	TRBD2	CASSLAGGPADTQYF	TGTGCCAGCAGCTTAGCGGGAGGGCCAGCGGATACGCAGTATTTT